The present T cell receptor (beta chain) was sequenced within a study of identifying expanded T cells in peripheral blood. Assay used: immunoSEQ multiplex PCR; TCRdb lists only in-frame clones, some missing. Of around 82,000 clones in the sample, 84% were seen once. The germline V gene has CDR1 LNHDA and CDR2 SQIVND (reference sequence). V was clipped by 8 bases and J by 6 bases, with 11 bases between them. The CDR3 contains 12 residues. Sequenced: blood. The sequence derives from a person aged 18 to 70 in good health. The V and J genes are TRBV19 and TRBJ1-5; D gene unclear. CDR3 coding DNA: TGTGCCAGTCGGGTATTGGGTCAGCCCCAGCATTTT. Amino acids: CASRVLGQPQHF. The full variable domain, completed using reference TRBV19 and TRBJ1-5, is DGGITQSPKYLFRKEGQNVTLSCEQNLNHDAMYWYRQDPGQGLRLIYYSQIVNDFQKGDIAEGYSVSREKKESFPLTVTSAQKNPTAFYLCASRVLGQPQHFGDGTRLSIL.